This is a list of T cell receptor beta chains from one sample in a study of T cells in localized non-small cell lung cancer. Here immunoSEQ multiplex PCR was the method, and the copy in TCRdb shows in-frame clones only, minus some. The data show thousands of clones, with roughly 27% seen just once and roughly 12% held by the top ten. This sample comprised lung tumor tissue, obtained before any cancer treatment. The receptor set was obtained from a woman aged 35 to 70 with stage III lung adenocarcinoma. Both conserved end residues are part of each CDR3. A D gene is named only where the DNA matches it firmly. Clone size appears in some rows only: once, few, many, or a class for an expanded clone.

>.|.|TRBJ2-1|TRBV18
TGTGCCAGCTCACCACCGAAGGGTGGGAGCTCCTACAATGAGCAGTTCTTC
CASSPPKGGSSYNEQFF
>.|.|TRBJ2-5|TRBV18
TGTGCCAGCTCACCCCCCAGGGGAAGAACGGAGACCCAGTACTTC
CASSPPRGRTETQYF
>.|.|TRBJ2-3|TRBV6-8
TGTGCCAGCAGTCCTCAAGGAGTAGGGAGGCCAGATACGCAGTATTTT
CASSPQGVGRPDTQYF
>TRBD2|.|TRBJ2-3|TRBV19
TGTGCCAGTAGAATGACGGGAGGACGAGATACGCAGTATTTT
CASRMTGGRDTQYF
>TRBD1|.|TRBJ2-2|TRBV12-5
TGTGCCAGCCAACAGGGGCCCAACACCGGGGAGCTGTTTTTT
CASQQGPNTGELFF
>.|few|TRBJ2-1|TRBV19
TGTGCCAGTAGTATAATAGGGAGGCGGACAGAGCAGTTCTTC
CASSIIGRRTEQFF
>TRBD1|few|TRBJ1-3|TRBV9
TGTGCCATCATCACCGGGACAGACTCTGGAAACACCATATATTTT
CAIITGTDSGNTIYF
>TRBD2|few|TRBJ2-5|TRBV25-1
TGTGCCAGCAGCCCCCTCAATAGCGGGATACAAGAGACCCAGTACTTC
CASSPLNSGIQETQYF
>TRBD1|.|TRBJ2-7|TRBV28
TGTGCCAGCAACCGTTCCGGGACAGGGAAAACCTACGAGCAGTACTTC
CASNRSGTGKTYEQYF
>.|.|TRBJ1-1|TRBV11-3
TGTGCCAGCAGCACAGGGTCTTCGCGCACTGAAGCTTTCTTT
CASSTGSSRTEAFF
>.|.|TRBJ2-6|TRBV18
TGTGCCAGCTCACCAGCGGCCCACTCTGGGGCCAACGTCCTGACTTTC
CASSPAAHSGANVLTF
>TRBD1|.|TRBJ1-1|TRBV6-8
TGTGCCAGCAGTTCTCGGACAGGGGGCACTGAAGCTTTCTTT
CASSSRTGGTEAFF
>TRBD1|.|TRBJ1-2|TRBV14
TGTGCCAGCAGCCTTTCTGGGACAGGCTATGGCTACACCTTC
CASSLSGTGYGYTF
>.|.|TRBJ1-5|TRBV28
TGTGCCAGCAGTTTACCCCAAGTATATAGCAATCAGCCCCAGCATTTT
CASSLPQVYSNQPQHF
>.|few|TRBJ1-5|TRBV11-3
TGTGCCAGCAGCTTAGGGGGGGCCTCCAATCAGCCCCAGCATTTT
CASSLGGASNQPQHF
>.|.|TRBJ2-2|TRBV19
TGTGCCAGTAGTATAGTACTAGTCACCGGGGAGCTGTTTTTT
CASSIVLVTGELFF
>.|few|TRBJ1-3|TRBV6-8
TGTGCCAGCAGTCGTAGGGAAGGCTCTGGAAACACCATATATTTT
CASSRREGSGNTIYF
>.|.|TRBJ1-5|TRBV2
TGTGCCAGCAGTCCTGATAGCAATCAGCCCCAGCATTTT
CASSPDSNQPQHF
>TRBD2|medium-sized|TRBJ2-2|TRBV9
TGTGCCAGCAGCGTTAGCGGGAGAGAGGCCGGGGAGCTGTTTTTT
CASSVSGREAGELFF
>.|.|TRBJ2-1|TRBV28
TGTGCCAGCACCCCTTATGGGAGGGGGCAGAGGGGGCAGTTCTTC
CASTPYGRGQRGQFF
>TRBD1|few|TRBJ1-2|TRBV28
TGTGCCAGCAGTCCCCCGGGACCCTCTCAGGGGGATGGCTACACCTTC
CASSPPGPSQGDGYTF
>.|.|TRBJ2-7|TRBV19
TGTGCCAGTAGTACCTCTGGGGGCGGCCGGGGAGAGCAGTACTTC
CASSTSGGGRGEQYF
>.|.|TRBJ2-2|TRBV6-9
TGTGCCAGCAGAGGCCCCGGGGAGCTGTTTTTT
CASRGPGELFF
>TRBD2|.|TRBJ2-3|TRBV6-8
TGTGCCAGCAGGGGACTAGCGGTATACGCAGATACGCAGTATTTT
CASRGLAVYADTQYF
>TRBD1|few|TRBJ1-2|TRBV5-1
TGCGCCAGCAGCTGGGGACAGCCTAACTATGGCTACACCTTC
CASSWGQPNYGYTF
>.|medium-sized|TRBJ2-5|TRBV11-3
TGTGCCAGCAGCCCCCCGGGGGTGGGGCCGACCCAGTACTTC
CASSPPGVGPTQYF
>.|.|TRBJ2-5|TRBV6-7
TGTGCCATCAGTGAGATAACTCAAGAGACCCAGTACTTC
CAISEITQETQYF
>TRBD1|once|TRBJ1-2|TRBV19
TGTGCCAGTATCGGGATGACAGGGCCGTCTTTCAACTATGGCTACACCTTC
CASIGMTGPSFNYGYTF
>TRBD1|.|TRBJ1-5|TRBV12-5
TGTGCTAGTGGTTTGGGGACAGGGGGCAATCAGCCCCAGCATTTT
CASGLGTGGNQPQHF
>TRBD2|.|TRBJ2-3|TRBV14
TGTGCCAGCAGCCGCGTTAGCGGGCGCGGCACAGATACGCAGTATTTT
CASSRVSGRGTDTQYF
>.|.|TRBJ2-7|TRBV5-1
TGCGCCAGCAGCTTGAACTTTTGGTTAGGGGAGAGGGAGCAGTACTTC
CASSLNFWLGEREQYF
>TRBD1|.|TRBJ1-2|TRBV19
TGTGCCAGTAGTATGGGACAGGGGGTCGGGTCAGGAGGCTACACCTTC
CASSMGQGVGSGGYTF
>TRBD1|medium-sized|TRBJ2-4|TRBV6-1
TGTGCCAGCAGTGAAGCAGGACAGGGGAAAAACATTCAGTACTTC
CASSEAGQGKNIQYF
>TRBD1|few|TRBJ1-5|TRBV6-8
TGTGCCAGCAGTGACCAGGGGGCGGGTCAGCCCCAGCATTTT
CASSDQGAGQPQHF
>TRBD1|.|TRBJ1-2|TRBV28
TGTGCCAGCAGTTTCCTTGGACAGGCCCTGGGAGGCTACACCTTC
CASSFLGQALGGYTF
>.|.|TRBJ1-2|TRBV29-1
TGCAGCGTTGTTCGGCAGGGGATGGATGGCTACACCTTC
CSVVRQGMDGYTF
>.|.|TRBJ1-5|TRBV28
TGTGCCAGCAGTTGGGCCGGGGGATACAATCAGCCCCAGCATTTT
CASSWAGGYNQPQHF
>.|.|TRBJ2-3|TRBV6-8
TGTGCCAGCAGTTACTCGATAAGGGGTGGCACAGATACGCAGTATTTT
CASSYSIRGGTDTQYF
>TRBD2|.|TRBJ2-1|TRBV5-1
TGCGCCAGCAGCTTCAGCGGGGGCCCCTACAATGAGCAGTTCTTC
CASSFSGGPYNEQFF
>TRBD1|few|TRBJ1-1|TRBV6-8
TGTGCCATCCGGACAGGGCCGAACACTGAAGCTTTCTTT
CAIRTGPNTEAFF
>TRBD1|.|TRBJ1-6|TRBV11-3
TGTGCCAGCAGCCGACAGGGCGCAAGCTCCTATAATTCACCCCTCCACTTT
CASSRQGASSYNSPLHF
>.|.|TRBJ2-7|TRBV29-1
TGCAGCGTTGAATCTCGTAAGGCAGGAAGCTCCTACGAGCAGTACTTC
CSVESRKAGSSYEQYF
>.|large|TRBJ1-1|TRBV19
TGTGCCAGTAGTCTAGGACAGAAAAGGAACACTGAAGCTTTCTTT
CASSLGQKRNTEAFF
>.|large|TRBJ1-1|TRBV9
TGTGCCAGCAGTGATGAGATCCCCAGGCCTGAAGCTTTCTTT
CASSDEIPRPEAFF
>TRBD1|few|TRBJ1-5|TRBV9
TGTGCCAGCAGCGTAGACGGACAGGGGGAAACGCCCCAGCATTTT
CASSVDGQGETPQHF
>.|few|TRBJ2-1|TRBV6-8
TGTGCCAGCATGGAAGTTCGGAATGAGCAGTTCTTC
CASMEVRNEQFF
>TRBD2|medium-sized|TRBJ2-3|TRBV11-3
TGTGCCAGCAGCGGGACTAGCGGGAGGCGCACAGATACGCAGTATTTT
CASSGTSGRRTDTQYF
>.|few|TRBJ1-1|TRBV19
TGTGCCAGTACTAACCCCGCGGACAGATCCACTGAAGCTTTCTTT
CASTNPADRSTEAFF
>.|few|TRBJ2-7|TRBV19
TGTGCCAGTAGTATACGACTGGGGCCCTACGAGCAGTACTTC
CASSIRLGPYEQYF
>.|few|TRBJ1-1|TRBV19
TGTGCCAGTAGTAAGGTGGGGAACACTGAAGCTTTCTTT
CASSKVGNTEAFF
>.|.|TRBJ1-2|TRBV19
TGTGCCAGTAGTAGGGACAAACAGGTTCCTCTTTATGGCTACACCTTC
CASSRDKQVPLYGYTF
>.|.|TRBJ1-2|TRBV6-8
TGTGCCAGCAGTTACGGTCTAACAGGGCTGGGCTATGGCTACACCTTC
CASSYGLTGLGYGYTF
>.|.|TRBJ2-7|TRBV2
TGTGCCAGCAGTGAAGTGAGGGGCCACGAGCAGTACTTC
CASSEVRGHEQYF
>.|few|TRBJ2-3|TRBV19
TGTGCCAGTAGCCCCTTCGGGGTGAAAGATACGCAGTATTTT
CASSPFGVKDTQYF
>.|few|TRBJ2-1|TRBV19
TGTGCCAGTATTGGCAGGCCTCCTGTCAATGAGCAGTTCTTC
CASIGRPPVNEQFF
>.|few|TRBJ2-1|TRBV19
TGTGCCAGTAGTATCTTCGCGGCGGGTCCCTACAATGAGCAGTTCTTC
CASSIFAAGPYNEQFF
>TRBD1|.|TRBJ2-5|TRBV11-3
TGTGCCAGCAGCTCCCCCGACAGGGGGGGGACCCAGTACTTC
CASSSPDRGGTQYF
>.|.|TRBJ2-2|TRBV15
TGTGCCACCAGCAGAGATTTTCCAGCTACCGGGGAGCTGTTTTTT
CATSRDFPATGELFF
>.|few|TRBJ1-1|TRBV14
TGTGCCAGCAGCCAGGGACGGCTGAACACTGAAGCTTTCTTT
CASSQGRLNTEAFF
>.|.|TRBJ1-3|TRBV19
TGTGCCAGTATTTCCCACGGAAACACCATATATTTT
CASISHGNTIYF